This T cell receptor beta chain was recorded in a study of blood T cell repertoires in COVID-19. The CDR3 is 14 residues long. V lost 5 bases and J 1 base, leaving 9 bases between the germline ends. CDR1 SGHAT and CDR2 FQNNGV come from the germline V gene. Authors' processing steps: Estimation of nucleated cell counts relied on the amplification of reference gene primers. Method: immunoSEQ multiplex PCR; TCRdb's copy keeps in-frame clones and lacks some. Clone size and the V and J calls come from that table; the DNA yielded D and trimming. The data hold over 120,000 clones, with around 89% observed a single time.

V and J are TRBV11-2 and TRBJ2-1, with D possibly TRBD1 on 6 matching bases. The sample consisted of peripheral blood. The origin of this receptor is a man aged 55 to 70 with active or convalescent COVID-19. The CDR3 region is CASSQQGSYNEQFF. Written as DNA, the CDR3 is TGTGCCAGCAGCCAGCAGGGGTCCTACAATGAGCAGTTCTTC.